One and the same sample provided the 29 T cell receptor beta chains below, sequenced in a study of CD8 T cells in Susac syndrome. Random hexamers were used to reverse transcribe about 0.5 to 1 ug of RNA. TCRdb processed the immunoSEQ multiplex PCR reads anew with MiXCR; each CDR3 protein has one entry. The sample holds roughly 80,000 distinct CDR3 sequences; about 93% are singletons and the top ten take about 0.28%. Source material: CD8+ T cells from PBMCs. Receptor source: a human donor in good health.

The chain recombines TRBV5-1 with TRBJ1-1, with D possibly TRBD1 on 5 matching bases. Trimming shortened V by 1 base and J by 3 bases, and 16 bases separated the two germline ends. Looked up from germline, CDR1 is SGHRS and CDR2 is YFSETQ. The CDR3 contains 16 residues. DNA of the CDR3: TGCGCCAGCAGCTTGACAGACAGCCGTCGGGACACTGAAGCTTTCTTT. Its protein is CASSLTDSRRDTEAFF. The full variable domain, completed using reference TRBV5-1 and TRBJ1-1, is KAGVTQTPRYLIKTRGQQVTLSCSPISGHRSVSWYQQTPGQGLQFLFEYFSETQRNKGNFPGRFSGRQFSNSRSEMNVSTLELGDSALYLCASSLTDSRRDTEAFFGQGTRLTVV.

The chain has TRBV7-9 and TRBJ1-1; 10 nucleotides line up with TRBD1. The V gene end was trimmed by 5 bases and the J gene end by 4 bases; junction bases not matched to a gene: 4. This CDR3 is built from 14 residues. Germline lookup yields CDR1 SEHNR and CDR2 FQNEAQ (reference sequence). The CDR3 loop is CASSPRDRGTEAFF. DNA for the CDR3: TGTGCCAGCAGCCCGCGGGACAGGGGCACTGAAGCTTTCTTT.

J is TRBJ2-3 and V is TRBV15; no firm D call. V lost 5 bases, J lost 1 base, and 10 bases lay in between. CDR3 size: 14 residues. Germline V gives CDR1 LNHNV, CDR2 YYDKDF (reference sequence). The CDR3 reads CATSGRIRTDTQYF. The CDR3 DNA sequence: TGTGCCACCAGCGGTAGAATACGCACAGATACGCAGTATTTT.

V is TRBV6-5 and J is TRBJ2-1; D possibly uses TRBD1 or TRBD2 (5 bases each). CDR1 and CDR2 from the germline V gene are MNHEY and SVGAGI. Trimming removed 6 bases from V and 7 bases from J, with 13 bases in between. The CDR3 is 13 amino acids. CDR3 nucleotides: TGTGCCAGCAGCTCGATGGGGGTAAATGAGCAGTTCTTC. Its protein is CASSSMGVNEQFF.

The CDR3 sequence: CASSQVSREGQPQHF. CDR3 sequence (DNA): TGCGCCAGCAGCCAAGTATCCAGGGAAGGTCAGCCCCAGCATTTT. The V and J genes are TRBV4-1 and TRBJ1-5; D may be TRBD1 (5 bases). The CDR3 totals 15 residues. Germline V gene lookup returns CDR1 MGHRA and CDR2 YSYEKL. The V gene lost 1 base and the J gene lost 6 bases, with 13 bases spanning the gap.

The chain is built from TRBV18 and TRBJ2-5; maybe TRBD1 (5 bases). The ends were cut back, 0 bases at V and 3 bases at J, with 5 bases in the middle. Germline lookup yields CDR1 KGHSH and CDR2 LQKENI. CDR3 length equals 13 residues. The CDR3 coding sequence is TGTGCCAGCTCACCACCAGGGGAAGAGACCCAGTACTTC. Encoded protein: CASSPPGEETQYF.

The CDR3 sequence: CASSLTRQGDEQFF. The DNA for the CDR3 is TGTGCCAGCAGCTTAACCCGACAGGGAGATGAGCAGTTCTTC. The J gene is TRBJ2-1, the V gene TRBV7-3, with 7 bases lining up with TRBD1. The germline gives CDR1 SGHTA, CDR2 FQGTGA. V lost 0 bases, J lost 8 bases, and 4 bases stayed unmatched. The CDR3 has 14 residues.

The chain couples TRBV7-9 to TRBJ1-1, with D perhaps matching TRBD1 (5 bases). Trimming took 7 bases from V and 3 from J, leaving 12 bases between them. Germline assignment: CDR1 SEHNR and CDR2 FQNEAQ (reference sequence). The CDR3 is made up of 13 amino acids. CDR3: CASTGYGDTEAFF. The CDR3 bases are TGTGCCAGCACAGGGTACGGTGACACTGAAGCTTTCTTT.

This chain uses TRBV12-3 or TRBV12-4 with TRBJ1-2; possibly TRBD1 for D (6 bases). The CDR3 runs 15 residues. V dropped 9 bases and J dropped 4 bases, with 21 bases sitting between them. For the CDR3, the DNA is TGTGCCAGTTCCCGAACCGACGGGACAAGCTATGGCTACACCTTC. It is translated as CASSRTDGTSYGYTF.

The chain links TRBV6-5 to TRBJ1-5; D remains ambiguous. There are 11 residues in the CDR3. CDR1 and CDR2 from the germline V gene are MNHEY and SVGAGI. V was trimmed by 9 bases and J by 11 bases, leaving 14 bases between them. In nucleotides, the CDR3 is TGTGCCAGAAGAGAACTCGGCACCCAGCATTTT. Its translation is CARRELGTQHF.

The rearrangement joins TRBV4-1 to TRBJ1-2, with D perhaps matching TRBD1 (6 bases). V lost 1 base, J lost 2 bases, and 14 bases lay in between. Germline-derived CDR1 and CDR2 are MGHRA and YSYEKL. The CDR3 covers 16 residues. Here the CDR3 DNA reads TGCGCCAGCAGCCAAGCCCTACAGGGAGCCAACTATGGCTACACCTTC. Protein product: CASSQALQGANYGYTF.

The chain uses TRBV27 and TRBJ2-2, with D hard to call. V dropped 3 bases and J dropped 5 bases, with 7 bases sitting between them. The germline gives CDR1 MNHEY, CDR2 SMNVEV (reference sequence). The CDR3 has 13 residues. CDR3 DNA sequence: TGTGCCAGCAGTTTTGTCGGGACCGGGGAGCTGTTTTTT. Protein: CASSFVGTGELFF.

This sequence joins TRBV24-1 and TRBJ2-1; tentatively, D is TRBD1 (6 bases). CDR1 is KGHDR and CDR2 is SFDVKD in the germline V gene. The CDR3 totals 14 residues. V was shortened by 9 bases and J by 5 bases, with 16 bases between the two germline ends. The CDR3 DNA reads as TGTGCCACCGCGGACAGCTATATGGACAATGAGCAGTTCTTC. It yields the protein CATADSYMDNEQFF.

CDR3 DNA: TGTGCCAGCGGACACCCCAGCTCCTACAATGAGCAGTTCTTC. Its translation: CASGHPSSYNEQFF. This chain joins TRBV19 and TRBJ2-1, with D perhaps matching TRBD1 (5 bases). Trimming left V 9 bases short and J 0 bases short, with 12 bases between. CDR1 and CDR2 from the germline V gene are LNHDA and SQIVND (reference sequence). The CDR3 consists of 14 residues.

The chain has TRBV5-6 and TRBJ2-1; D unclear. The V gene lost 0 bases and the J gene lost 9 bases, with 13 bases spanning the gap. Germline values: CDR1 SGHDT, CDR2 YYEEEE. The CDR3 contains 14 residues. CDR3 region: CASSLGLDIAEQFF. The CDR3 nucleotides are TGTGCCAGCAGCTTGGGCCTAGACATCGCTGAGCAGTTCTTC. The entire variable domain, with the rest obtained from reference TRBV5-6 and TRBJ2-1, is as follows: DAGVTQSPTHLIKTRGQQVTLRCSPKSGHDTVSWYQQALGQGPQFIFQYYEEEERQRGNFPDRFSGHQFPNYSSELNVNALLLGDSALYLCASSLGLDIAEQFFGPGTRLTVL.

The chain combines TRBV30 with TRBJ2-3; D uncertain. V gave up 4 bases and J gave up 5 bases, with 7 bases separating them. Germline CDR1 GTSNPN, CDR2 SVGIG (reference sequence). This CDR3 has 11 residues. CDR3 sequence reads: CAWTPEDTQYF. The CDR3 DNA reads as TGTGCCTGGACGCCGGAAGATACGCAGTATTTT.

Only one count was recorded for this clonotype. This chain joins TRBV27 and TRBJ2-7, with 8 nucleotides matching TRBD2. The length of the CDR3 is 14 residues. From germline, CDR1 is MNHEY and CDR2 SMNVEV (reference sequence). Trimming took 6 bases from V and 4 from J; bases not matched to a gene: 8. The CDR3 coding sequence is TGTGCCAGCAGCCCTTCCGGGACTAGATACGAGCAGTACGTC. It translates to CASSPSGTRYEQYV.

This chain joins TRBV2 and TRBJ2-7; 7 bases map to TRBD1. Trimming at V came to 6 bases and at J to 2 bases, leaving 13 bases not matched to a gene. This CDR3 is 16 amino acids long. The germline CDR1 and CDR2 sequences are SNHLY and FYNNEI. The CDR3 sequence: CASRETPLGQAYEQYF. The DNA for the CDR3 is TGTGCCAGCAGGGAGACGCCTCTAGGACAGGCCTACGAGCAGTACTTC.

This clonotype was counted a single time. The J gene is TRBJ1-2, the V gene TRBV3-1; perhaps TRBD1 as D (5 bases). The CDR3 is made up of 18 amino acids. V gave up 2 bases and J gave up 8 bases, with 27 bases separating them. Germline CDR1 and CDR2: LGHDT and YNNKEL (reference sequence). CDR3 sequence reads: CASSQWQEGWTTLGGYTF. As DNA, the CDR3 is TGTGCCAGCAGCCAATGGCAGGAGGGGTGGACGACGCTTGGGGGCTACACCTTC.

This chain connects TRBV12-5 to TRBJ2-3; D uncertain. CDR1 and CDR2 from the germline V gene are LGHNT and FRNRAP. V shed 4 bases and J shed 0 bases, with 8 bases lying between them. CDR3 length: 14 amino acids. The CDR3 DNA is TGTGCTAGTGGTTCTGCTGATAGCACAGATACGCAGTATTTT. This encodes CASGSADSTDTQYF.

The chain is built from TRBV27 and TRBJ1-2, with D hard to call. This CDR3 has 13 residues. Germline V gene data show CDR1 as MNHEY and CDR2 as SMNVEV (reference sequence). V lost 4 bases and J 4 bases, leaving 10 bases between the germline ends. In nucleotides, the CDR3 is TGTGCCAGCAGTTCCCCGGGAGTCTATGGCTACACCTTC. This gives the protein CASSSPGVYGYTF.

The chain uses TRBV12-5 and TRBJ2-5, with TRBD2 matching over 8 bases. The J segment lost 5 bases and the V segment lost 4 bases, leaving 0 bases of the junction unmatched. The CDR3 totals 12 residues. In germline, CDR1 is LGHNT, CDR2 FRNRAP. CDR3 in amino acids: CASGSGGETQYF. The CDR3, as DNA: TGTGCTAGTGGTTCGGGGGGGGAGACCCAGTACTTC.

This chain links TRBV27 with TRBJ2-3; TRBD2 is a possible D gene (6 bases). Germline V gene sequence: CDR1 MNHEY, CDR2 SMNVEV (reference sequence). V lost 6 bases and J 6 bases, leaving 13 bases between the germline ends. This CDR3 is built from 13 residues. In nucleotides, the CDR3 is TGTGCCAGCAGCCGCTGGGAGGCGGATACGCAGTATTTT. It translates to CASSRWEADTQYF.

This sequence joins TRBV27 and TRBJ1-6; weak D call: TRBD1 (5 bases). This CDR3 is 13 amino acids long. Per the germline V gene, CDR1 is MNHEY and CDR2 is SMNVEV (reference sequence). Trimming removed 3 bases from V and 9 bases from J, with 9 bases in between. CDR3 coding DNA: TGTGCCAGCAGTTTGGGGGGGTTTTCACCCCTCCACTTT. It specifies CASSLGGFSPLHF.

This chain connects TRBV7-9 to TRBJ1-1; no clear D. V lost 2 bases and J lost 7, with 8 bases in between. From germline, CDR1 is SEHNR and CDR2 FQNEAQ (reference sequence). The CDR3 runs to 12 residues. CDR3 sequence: CASSLLRSEAFF. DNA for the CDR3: TGTGCCAGCAGCTTACTCCGGAGTGAAGCTTTCTTT.

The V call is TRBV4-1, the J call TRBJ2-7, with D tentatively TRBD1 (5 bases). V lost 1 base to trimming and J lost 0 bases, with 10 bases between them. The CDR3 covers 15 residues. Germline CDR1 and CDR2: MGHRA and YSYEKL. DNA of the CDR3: TGCGCCAGCAGCCAAGGGACACATAGCTCCTACGAGCAGTACGTC. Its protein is CASSQGTHSSYEQYV.

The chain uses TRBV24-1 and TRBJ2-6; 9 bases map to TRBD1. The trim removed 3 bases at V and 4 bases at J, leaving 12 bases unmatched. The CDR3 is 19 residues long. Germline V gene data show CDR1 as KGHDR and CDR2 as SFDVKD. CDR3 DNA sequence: TGTGCCACCAGTGATCCCAGGGACAGGGTCATATCCGGGGCCAACGTCCTGACTTTC. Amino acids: CATSDPRDRVISGANVLTF.

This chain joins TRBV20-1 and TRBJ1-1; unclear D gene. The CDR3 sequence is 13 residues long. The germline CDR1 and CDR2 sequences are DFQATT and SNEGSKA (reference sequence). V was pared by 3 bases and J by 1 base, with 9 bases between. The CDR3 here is CSASADGNTEAFF. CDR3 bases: TGCAGTGCTAGCGCGGACGGGAACACTGAAGCTTTCTTT.

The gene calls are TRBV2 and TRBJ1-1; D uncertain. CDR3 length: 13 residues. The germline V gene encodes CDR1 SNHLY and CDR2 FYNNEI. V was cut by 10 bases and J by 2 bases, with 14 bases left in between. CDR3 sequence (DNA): TGTGCCATTATAGCGGGTTCCAACACTGAAGCTTTCTTT. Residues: CAIIAGSNTEAFF.